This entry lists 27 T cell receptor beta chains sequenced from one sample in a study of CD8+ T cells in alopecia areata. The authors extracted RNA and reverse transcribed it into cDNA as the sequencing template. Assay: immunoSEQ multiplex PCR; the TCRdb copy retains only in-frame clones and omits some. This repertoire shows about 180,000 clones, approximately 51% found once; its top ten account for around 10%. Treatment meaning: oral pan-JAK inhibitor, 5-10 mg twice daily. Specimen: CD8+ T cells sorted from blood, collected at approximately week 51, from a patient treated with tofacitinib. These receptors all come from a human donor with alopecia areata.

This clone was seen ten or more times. In nucleotides, the CDR3 is TGTGCCAGCAGTGCCGGGACTAGCGGGGGGGCTGAGCAGTTCTTC. It is translated as CASSAGTSGGAEQFF. The rearrangement uses TRBV6-4 and TRBJ2-1; the match to TRBD2 covers 16 bases. Trimming at V came to 4 bases and at J to 9 bases, leaving 3 bases not matched to a gene. There are 15 residues in the CDR3. Germline CDR1 is MRHNA and CDR2 is SNTAGT.

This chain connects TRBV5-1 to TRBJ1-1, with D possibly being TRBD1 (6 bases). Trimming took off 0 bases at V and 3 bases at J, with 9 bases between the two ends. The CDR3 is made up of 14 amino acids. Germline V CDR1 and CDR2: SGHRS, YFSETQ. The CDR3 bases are TGCGCCAGCAGCTTGGAACAGGGAGACACTGAAGCTTTCTTT. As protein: CASSLEQGDTEAFF.

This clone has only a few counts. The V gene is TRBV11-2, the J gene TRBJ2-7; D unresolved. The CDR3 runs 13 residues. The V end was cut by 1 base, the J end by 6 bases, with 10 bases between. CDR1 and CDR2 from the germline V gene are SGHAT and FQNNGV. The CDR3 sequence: CASSLGVGSEQYF. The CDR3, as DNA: TGTGCCAGCAGCTTAGGGGTCGGTTCCGAGCAGTACTTC.

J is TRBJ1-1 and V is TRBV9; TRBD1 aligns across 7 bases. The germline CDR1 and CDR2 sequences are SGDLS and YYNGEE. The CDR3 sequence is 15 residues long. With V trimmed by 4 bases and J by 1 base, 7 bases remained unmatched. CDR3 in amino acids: CASSPSRTGNTEAFF. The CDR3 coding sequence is TGTGCCAGCAGCCCGAGCCGGACAGGGAACACTGAAGCTTTCTTT. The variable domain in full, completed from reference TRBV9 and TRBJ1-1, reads DSGVTQTPKHLITATGQRVTLRCSPRSGDLSVYWYQQSLDQGLQFLIQYYNGEERAKGNILERFSAQQFPDLHSELNLSSLELGDSALYFCASSPSRTGNTEAFFGQGTRLTVV.

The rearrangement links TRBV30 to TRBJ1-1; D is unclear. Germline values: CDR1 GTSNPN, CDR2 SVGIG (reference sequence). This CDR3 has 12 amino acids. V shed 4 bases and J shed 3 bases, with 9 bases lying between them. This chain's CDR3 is CAWKIVDTEAFF. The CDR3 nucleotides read TGTGCCTGGAAAATTGTGGACACTGAAGCTTTCTTT.

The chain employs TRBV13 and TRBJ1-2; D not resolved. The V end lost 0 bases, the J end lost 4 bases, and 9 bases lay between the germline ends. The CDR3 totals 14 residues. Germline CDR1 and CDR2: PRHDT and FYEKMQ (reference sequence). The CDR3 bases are TGTGCCAGCAGCTTAGGATTGGAAGGCTATGGCTACACCTTC. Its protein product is CASSLGLEGYGYTF.

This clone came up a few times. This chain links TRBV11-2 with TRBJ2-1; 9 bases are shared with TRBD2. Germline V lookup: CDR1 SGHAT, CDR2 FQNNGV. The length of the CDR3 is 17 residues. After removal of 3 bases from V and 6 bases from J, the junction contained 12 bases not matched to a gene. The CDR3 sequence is CASSFPWGGLAANEQFF. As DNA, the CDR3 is TGTGCCAGCAGCTTTCCATGGGGGGGACTAGCTGCCAATGAGCAGTTCTTC. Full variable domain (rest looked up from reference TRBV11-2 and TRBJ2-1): EAGVAQSPRYKIIEKRQSVAFWCNPISGHATLYWYQQILGQGPKLLIQFQNNGVVDDSQLPKDRFSAERLKGVDSTLKIQPAKLEDSAVYLCASSFPWGGLAANEQFFGPGTRLTVL.

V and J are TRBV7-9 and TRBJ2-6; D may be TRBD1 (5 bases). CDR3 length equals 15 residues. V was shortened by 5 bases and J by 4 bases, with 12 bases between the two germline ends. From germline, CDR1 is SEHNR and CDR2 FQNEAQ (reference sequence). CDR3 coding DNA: TGTGCCAGCAGCAAAGGGGCGGAGGGGGCCAACGTCCTGACTTTC. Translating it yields CASSKGAEGANVLTF.

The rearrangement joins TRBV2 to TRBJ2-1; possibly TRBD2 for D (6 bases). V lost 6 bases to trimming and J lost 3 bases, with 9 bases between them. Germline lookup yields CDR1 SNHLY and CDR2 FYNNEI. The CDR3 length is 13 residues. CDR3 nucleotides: TGTGCCAGCAGCTTCGGGGGCTACAATGAGCAGTTCTTC. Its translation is CASSFGGYNEQFF.

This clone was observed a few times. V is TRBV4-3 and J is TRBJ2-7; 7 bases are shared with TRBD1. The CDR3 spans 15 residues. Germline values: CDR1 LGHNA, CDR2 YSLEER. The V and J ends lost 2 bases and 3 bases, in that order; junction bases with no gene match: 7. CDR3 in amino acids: CASSQSPGQLYEQYF. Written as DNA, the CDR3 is TGCGCCAGCAGCCAATCGCCGGGACAGCTCTACGAGCAGTACTTC.

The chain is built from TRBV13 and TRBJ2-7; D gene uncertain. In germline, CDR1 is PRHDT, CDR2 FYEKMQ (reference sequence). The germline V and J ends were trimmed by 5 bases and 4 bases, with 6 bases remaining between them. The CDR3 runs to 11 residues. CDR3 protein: CASSGRYEQYF. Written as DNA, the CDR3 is TGTGCCAGCAGCGGCCGGTACGAGCAGTACTTC.

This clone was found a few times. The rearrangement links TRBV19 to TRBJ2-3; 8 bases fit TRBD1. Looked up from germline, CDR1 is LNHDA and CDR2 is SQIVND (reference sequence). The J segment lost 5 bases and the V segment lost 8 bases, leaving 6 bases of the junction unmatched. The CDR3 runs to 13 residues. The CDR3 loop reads CASDRGPGDTQYF. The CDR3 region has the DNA TGTGCCAGTGACAGGGGACCGGGAGATACGCAGTATTTT.

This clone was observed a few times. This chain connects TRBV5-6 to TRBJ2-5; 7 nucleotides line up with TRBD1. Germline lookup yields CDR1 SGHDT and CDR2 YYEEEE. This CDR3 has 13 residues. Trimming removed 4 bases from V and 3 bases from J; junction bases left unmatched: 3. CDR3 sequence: CASSLQGEETQYF. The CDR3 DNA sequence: TGTGCCAGCAGCCTGCAGGGGGAAGAGACCCAGTACTTC.

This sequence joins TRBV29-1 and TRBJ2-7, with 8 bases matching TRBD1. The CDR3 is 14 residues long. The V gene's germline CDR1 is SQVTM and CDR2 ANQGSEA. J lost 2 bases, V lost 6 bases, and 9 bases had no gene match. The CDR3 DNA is TGCAGCGTCGAGGGGGACAGGTCACCCTACGAGCAGTACTTC. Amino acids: CSVEGDRSPYEQYF.

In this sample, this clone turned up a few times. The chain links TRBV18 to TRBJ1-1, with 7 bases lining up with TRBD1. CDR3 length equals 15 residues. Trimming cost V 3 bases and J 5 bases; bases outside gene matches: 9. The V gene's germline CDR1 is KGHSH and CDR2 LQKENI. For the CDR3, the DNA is TGTGCCAGCTCACCCTCCCAGGGGGGGCTGACTGAAGCTTTCTTT. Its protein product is CASSPSQGGLTEAFF.

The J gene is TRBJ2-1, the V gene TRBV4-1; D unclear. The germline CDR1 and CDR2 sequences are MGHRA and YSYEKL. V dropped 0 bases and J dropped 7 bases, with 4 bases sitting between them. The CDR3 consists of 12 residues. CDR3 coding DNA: TGCGCCAGCAGCCAAGAGATGAATGAGCAGTTCTTC. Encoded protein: CASSQEMNEQFF.

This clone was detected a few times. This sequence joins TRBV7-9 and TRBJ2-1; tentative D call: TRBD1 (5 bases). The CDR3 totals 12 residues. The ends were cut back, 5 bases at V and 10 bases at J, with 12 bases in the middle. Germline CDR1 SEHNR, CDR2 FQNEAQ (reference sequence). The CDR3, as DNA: TGTGCCAGCAGCCAAACAGGTGAAGAGCAGTTCTTC. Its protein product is CASSQTGEEQFF.

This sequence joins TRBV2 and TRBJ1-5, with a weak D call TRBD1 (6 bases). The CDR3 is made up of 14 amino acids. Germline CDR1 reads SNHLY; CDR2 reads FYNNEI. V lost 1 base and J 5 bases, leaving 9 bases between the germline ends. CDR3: CASSEGDNYQPQHF. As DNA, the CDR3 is TGTGCCAGCAGTGAAGGGGACAACTATCAGCCCCAGCATTTT.

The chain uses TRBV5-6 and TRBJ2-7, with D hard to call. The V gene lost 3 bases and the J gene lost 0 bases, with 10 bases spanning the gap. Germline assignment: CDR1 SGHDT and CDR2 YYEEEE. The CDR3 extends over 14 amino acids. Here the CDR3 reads CASSYGWGSYEQYF. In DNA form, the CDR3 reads TGTGCCAGCAGCTATGGCTGGGGCTCCTACGAGCAGTACTTC.

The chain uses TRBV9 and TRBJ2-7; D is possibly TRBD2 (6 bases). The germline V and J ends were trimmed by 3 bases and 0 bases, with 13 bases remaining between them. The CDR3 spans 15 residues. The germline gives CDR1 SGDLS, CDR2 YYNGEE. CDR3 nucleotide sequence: TGTGCCAGCAGCGAGGGACTCCCCAGCTCCTACGAGCAGTACTTC. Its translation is CASSEGLPSSYEQYF. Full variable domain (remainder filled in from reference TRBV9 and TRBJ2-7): DSGVTQTPKHLITATGQRVTLRCSPRSGDLSVYWYQQSLDQGLQFLIQYYNGEERAKGNILERFSAQQFPDLHSELNLSSLELGDSALYFCASSEGLPSSYEQYFGPGTRLTVT.

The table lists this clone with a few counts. The CDR3 reads CASSPEDTYEQYF. CDR3 DNA sequence: TGTGCCAGCTCACCGGAGGACACCTACGAGCAGTACTTC. The V gene is TRBV18, the J gene TRBJ2-7; D tentatively reads TRBD1 or TRBD2 (5 bases each). CDR3 length: 13 amino acids. The germline V gene has CDR1 KGHSH and CDR2 LQKENI. V shed 3 bases and J shed 2 bases, with 8 bases lying between them.

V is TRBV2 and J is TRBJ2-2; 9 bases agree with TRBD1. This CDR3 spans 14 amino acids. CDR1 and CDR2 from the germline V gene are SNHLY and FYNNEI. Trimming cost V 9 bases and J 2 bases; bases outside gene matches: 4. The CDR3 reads CASQTGGNTGELFF. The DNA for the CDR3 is TGTGCCAGTCAGACAGGGGGAAACACCGGGGAGCTGTTTTTT.

The CDR3 loop reads CASNRRPGEAIYF. The CDR3 DNA follows: TGTGCCAGCAATCGTAGGCCAGGCGAAGCCATATATTTT. The chain combines TRBV9 with TRBJ1-3; D is unresolved. Germline CDR1 SGDLS, CDR2 YYNGEE. The CDR3 has 13 amino acids. The ends were cut back, 6 bases at V and 11 bases at J, with 18 bases in the middle.

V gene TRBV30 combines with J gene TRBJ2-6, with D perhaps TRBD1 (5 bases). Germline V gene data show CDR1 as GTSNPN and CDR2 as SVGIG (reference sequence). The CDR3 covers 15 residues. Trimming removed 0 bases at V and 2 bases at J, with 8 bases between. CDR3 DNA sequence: TGTGCCTGGAGTGTACCCAGGGCTGGGGCCAACGTCCTGACTTTC. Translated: CAWSVPRAGANVLTF.

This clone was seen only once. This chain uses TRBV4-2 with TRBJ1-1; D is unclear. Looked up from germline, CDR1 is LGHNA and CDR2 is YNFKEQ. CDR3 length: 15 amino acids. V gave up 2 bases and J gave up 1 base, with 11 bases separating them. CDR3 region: CASSQPLDGNTEAFF. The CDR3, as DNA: TGTGCCAGCAGCCAACCCCTGGACGGGAACACTGAAGCTTTCTTT.

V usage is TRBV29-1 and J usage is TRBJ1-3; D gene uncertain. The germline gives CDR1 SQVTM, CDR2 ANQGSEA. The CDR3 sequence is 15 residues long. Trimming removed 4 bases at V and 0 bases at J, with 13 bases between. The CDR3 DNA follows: TGCAGCGTTGTGGTATCCTTAAGCTCTGGAAACACCATATATTTT. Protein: CSVVVSLSSGNTIYF.

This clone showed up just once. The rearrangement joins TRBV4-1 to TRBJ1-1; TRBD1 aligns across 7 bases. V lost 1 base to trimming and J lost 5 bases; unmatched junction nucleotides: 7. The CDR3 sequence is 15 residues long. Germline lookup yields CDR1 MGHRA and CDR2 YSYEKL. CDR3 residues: CASSQGMTGRTEAFF. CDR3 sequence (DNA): TGCGCCAGCAGCCAAGGGATGACAGGGAGGACTGAAGCTTTCTTT.